This T cell receptor (beta chain) derives from a study of T cell responses to AZD1222 COVID-19 vaccine. Overall study findings and caveats: Per reports, nearly half of all spike-specific TCRs target regions that are unmutated in variants.

Regarding this clone: Its antigen remains unknown.

The V gene lost 3 bases and the J gene lost 4 bases, with 7 bases spanning the gap. CDR1 is MNHEY and CDR2 is SMNVEV in the germline V gene (reference sequence). This CDR3 has 13 amino acids. Clones were sequenced by immunoSEQ multiplex PCR, and TCRdb holds only the in-frame ones, with some missing. The data show about 110,000 clones, with roughly nine tenths seen just once and 5% to 5.5% held by the top ten. This TCR came from an adult in good health. The chain has TRBV27 and TRBJ2-1, with unresolved D. Sequenced material: peripheral blood, taken on day 0 of AZD1222 vaccination. CDR3 in amino acids: CASSLMGYNEQFF. CDR3 nucleotides: TGTGCCAGCAGTTTGATGGGTTACAATGAGCAGTTCTTC.